This TCR beta chain was profiled in a study of T-cell memory formation after mild COVID-19. Study details: TCR clustering was largely donor specific.

A note on this clonotype: Its antigen is unknown.

Sample barcodes and UMIs were carried by the TCR alpha and TCR beta cDNA libraries that 5'RACE generated with constant-segment primers. TCRdb called the 5' RACE reads again in MiXCR, with one record for every CDR3 protein. The table shows 450,000 to 700,000 distinct CDR3 sequences, with approximately 19% occurring only once. V lost 3 bases and J lost 6; bases outside the gene matches: 6. The CDR3 covers 14 residues. Germline-derived CDR1 and CDR2 are SGDLS and YYNGEE. Study observations and caveats: Specificity for SARS-CoV-2 was not confirmed among the second-wave clones peaking on day 37.

The TCR originated in an adult woman who had mild COVID-19 (a few samples of this study predate the infection). Cell type and time point are not known. The specimen was PBMCs or a T cell subset sorted from them (not recorded which). The chain carries TRBV9 and TRBJ2-7; 10 nucleotides align to TRBD2. The CDR3 sequence: CASSAEAGGREQYF. CDR3 bases: TGTGCCAGCAGCGCGGAAGCGGGAGGGCGCGAGCAGTACTTC.